This T cell receptor beta chain is from a study of cytomegalovirus exposure and HLA in healthy donors. 60 Vbeta and 13 Jbeta primers were used in PCR. The assay was immunoSEQ multiplex PCR, and TCRdb's table has in-frame clones only and misses some. Among 150,000 to 200,000 clones, around 80% were seen once, and the ten largest hold roughly 4.5%. V lost 2 bases, J lost 7 bases, and 4 bases stayed unmatched. CDR3 size: 15 residues. CDR1 is LNHDA and CDR2 is SQIVND in the germline V gene (reference sequence). V gene TRBV19 combines with J gene TRBJ2-1, with 11 bases matching TRBD2. The sequencing sample was made of PBMCs. The sequence was obtained from a woman in her forties or fifties in good health and CMV-seropositive. DNA for the CDR3: TGTGCCAGTAGTATAACTAGCGGGGGACGGAATGAGCAGTTCTTC. It codes for CASSITSGGRNEQFF.